This TCR beta chain was identified during a study of regulatory T cells in long-lasting Graves disease. Study-level points and caveats: Segments TRBV28, TRBJ1-2 and TRBJ2-5 showed preferential usage in persistent disease. The analysis examined peripheral blood only and excluded thyroid tissue.

Germline loops: CDR1 SNHLY, CDR2 FYNNEI. This CDR3 has 14 amino acids. V was cut by 11 bases and J by 0 bases, with 15 bases left in between. Through Arm-PCR of CDR3 regions and iRepertoire HTBI primers, TCR beta libraries were built. TCRdb re-analysed the multiplex PCR reads in MiXCR, keeping a single row per CDR3 protein. This table has roughly 420,000 distinct CDR3 sequences, around 15% appearing once. This sample's time point: newly diagnosed GD, antithyroid drugs for less than 3 months. There was RNA extracted from PBMCs, and the TCR library was made from it. Peripheral blood, at around 8.8 milliliters, went into EDTA tubes. This clonotype was counted many times. What it binds is unknown. This same sample was also taken into another study, of T cells in Graves' hyperthyroidism and ophthalmopathy. That investigation notes: HTBI primers were employed in a first-round RT-PCR of the TCR CDR3.

The chain recombines TRBV2 with TRBJ2-3, with D possibly TRBD1 on 5 matching bases. The TCR was taken from a woman aged 45-65 years with Graves disease. Sequencing was performed on peripheral blood mononuclear cells (PBMCs), taken at new diagnosis, from a patient treated with antithyroid drugs. Here the CDR3 reads CAPNGGASTDTQYF. Written as DNA, the CDR3 is TGTGCCCCTAACGGTGGGGCTAGCACAGATACGCAGTATTTT.